Shown below are 7 T cell receptor beta chains from a single sample sequenced in a study of T-cell memory formation after mild COVID-19. TCRdb re-called the 5' RACE reads through MiXCR, storing one row per CDR3 protein. The table shows about 470,000 distinct CDR3 sequences, with around a quarter occurring only once. Source material: PBMCs or a T cell subset sorted from them (not recorded which). Receptor source: an adult woman who had mild COVID-19 (a few samples of this study predate the infection). Cell type and time point are not known.

This sequence joins TRBV7-9 and TRBJ2-6; TRBD1 aligns across 8 bases. Germline assignment: CDR1 SEHNR and CDR2 FQNEAQ (reference sequence). This CDR3 region has 19 residues. V shed 1 base, J shed 0 bases, and the junction held 8 bases outside the gene matches. The chain's CDR3 is CASSLGAGGFGSGANVLTF. CDR3 nucleotides: TGTGCCAGCAGCTTAGGAGCAGGGGGCTTCGGCTCTGGGGCCAACGTCCTGACTTTC.

V is TRBV29-1 and J is TRBJ2-1; 15 bases match TRBD2. The CDR3 covers 17 residues. Germline CDR1 and CDR2: SQVTM and ANQGSEA. V shed 6 bases, J shed 1 base, and the junction held 7 bases outside the gene matches. In DNA, the CDR3 is TGCAGCGTGTCCGGGACTAGCGGGAGGACTTCCTACAATGAGCAGTTCTTC. It yields the protein CSVSGTSGRTSYNEQFF.

This clonotype is a singleton in its sample. The chain recombines TRBV24-1 with TRBJ2-3; 7 bases are shared with TRBD1. Trimming cost V 9 bases and J 0 bases; bases outside gene matches: 8. CDR3 length: 15 amino acids. Germline CDR1 reads KGHDR; CDR2 reads SFDVKD. The CDR3 DNA reads as TGTGCCACCTCTGACAGGGACCTTAGCACAGATACGCAGTATTTT. It is translated as CATSDRDLSTDTQYF.

V gene TRBV5-1 combines with J gene TRBJ2-2; weak D call: TRBD1 (6 bases). The CDR3 runs 14 residues. Trimming took 3 bases from V and 2 from J, leaving 8 bases between them. Germline V gives CDR1 SGHRS, CDR2 YFSETQ. The CDR3 DNA is TGCGCCAGCAGCTGGGGACACAACACCGGGGAGCTGTTTTTT. Encoded protein: CASSWGHNTGELFF.

The J gene is TRBJ1-2, the V gene TRBV4-3, with D uncertain. In germline, CDR1 is LGHNA, CDR2 YSLEER. Trimming removed 4 bases at V and 5 bases at J, with 17 bases between. The CDR3 is 15 residues long. This chain's CDR3 is CASSPSGAFYYGYTF. The CDR3 DNA is TGCGCCAGCAGCCCAAGCGGCGCGTTTTATTATGGCTACACCTTC.

This clonotype appeared once. This chain uses TRBV12-3 or TRBV12-4 with TRBJ2-7; 8 nucleotides agree with TRBD1. The junction had 8 bases not matched to a gene; V was cut back by 4 bases and J by 3 bases. CDR3 length: 15 residues. This CDR3 reads CASSSAGQANYEQYF. For the CDR3, the DNA is TGTGCCAGCAGTTCGGCGGGACAGGCTAACTACGAGCAGTACTTC.

This clonotype was found a few times. This chain links TRBV24-1 with TRBJ1-1; D is ambiguous. With 4 bases removed from V and 0 bases from J, the gap between germline ends came to 5 bases. CDR1 and CDR2 from the germline V gene are KGHDR and SFDVKD. The CDR3 sequence is 13 residues long. CDR3 region: CATSEALNTEAFF. The CDR3, as DNA: TGTGCCACCAGTGAGGCACTGAACACTGAAGCTTTCTTT.